The T cell receptor (beta chain) described here comes from a study of cytomegalovirus exposure and HLA in healthy donors (dated by TCRdb to about 2017). With respect to the entire study: An earlier analysis of roughly 610 of the donors reported approximately 300 Gb of sequence data and 90 million to 120 million unique TCR beta sequences obtained from about 180 million T cells. A handful of DR-DQ haplotypes were handled as single units for association and clustering because linkage in the cohort was strong. The study aimed to test whether signatures of past pathogen exposure could be identified by cataloging public T cell receptors. Typing coverage differed by locus: A, B, C, DRB1 and DQB1 were typed in about 629-640 donors, DQA1 in 522, DPA1 in around 610, and DPB1 in around 490. An earlier analysis of some 500 of the donors used high-throughput TCR beta sequencing to judge whether each TCR beta V gene segment behaved as functional or pseudogenic. The study combined high-throughput TCR immunosequencing, statistical association of individual TCRs with disease status, and machine learning to predict cytomegalovirus infection status. A later analysis re-examined previously published TCR beta repertoires from several hundred donors and added high-resolution HLA genotyping to investigate patterns of TCR occurrence. In the later analysis, no new phenotypic data were used to find candidate immune exposures; instead, reliance was placed on TCR beta sequences and their occurrence across donors. Besides the first cohort of 500 to 700 subjects, a separate validation cohort made up of around 120 different subjects was used. Among the approximately 420 genotyped donors, more than 70% belonged to the genetic ancestry cluster associated with self-reported Caucasian donors. In a later genetic analysis, genome-wide SNP genotypes for about 55% of the roughly 700 donors were used, and that subset was treated as a discovery cohort. All discovery cohort repertoires had been generated using a single sequencing platform. Alongside the repertoire data, information on donor age, sex, ethnicity and CMV serostatus was compiled. An early release that covered fewer than 750 HLA-typed donors contained about 300 gigabases of sequencing data and 80 million or so unique TCR sequences. The T cell repertoires of roughly 660 subjects were profiled by immunosequencing and related to cytomegalovirus serostatus. Across under 500 genotyped donors of the cohort, an average of roughly 230,000 unique TCR beta nucleotide sequences per donor were sequenced, and roughly a sixth of those sequences were non-productive. Both class I and class II loci were covered by HLA typing, at four-digit resolution.

The method was the immunoSEQ multiplex PCR assay. The multiplex PCR relied on a mix of 60 forward primers for TCR Vbeta segments and 13 reverse primers for TCR Jbeta segments. The CDR3 region of rearranged TCR beta genes was amplified from genomic DNA by a multiplex PCR assay. The Illumina HiSeq System was used to sequence the amplified TCR beta libraries as 87-base-pair reads. The study's own analysis went as follows. A later analysis counted tens of millions of unique TCR beta chains across the approximately 700 repertoires, and 10 million to 11 million of these chains were shared by at least two donors. Raw reads were error-corrected and collapsed into unique sequences by a nearest-neighbor algorithm in which closely related sequences were merged to remove PCR and sequencing errors. CDR3 sequences were aligned to IMGT reference sequences to assign V, D and J gene segments. For a sequence to be retained, a match of at least six nucleotides to both a V gene segment and a J gene segment was required. Rearrangements were classified as productive when the CDR3 lacked stop codons and remained in frame with V and J, and all other rearrangements were classified as non-productive. CDR3 was defined according to IMGT convention as the region running from the second conserved V-encoded cysteine to the conserved J-encoded phenylalanine. The earlier analysis of some 540 of the donors excluded any sequence lacking an unambiguous match to a single V gene segment. In an earlier analysis of 587 of the donors, V segments were called functional above 56.7% productive rearrangements and were called segregating when the between-donor standard deviation exceeded 5%. A statistical classification framework was developed to diagnose cytomegalovirus status using the catalog of TCR beta chain sequences. V and J gene assignment, in a later analysis, came from comparing TCR nucleotide sequences with IMGT/GENE-DB human TR gene sequences. A later analysis assigned CDR3 sequences and most-parsimonious VDJ recombination scenarios with the TCRdist pipeline. In a later analysis, every TCR beta chain was defined by the combination of its CDR3 amino acid sequence and its V-gene family, and reads without a unique V-gene family were dropped. In a later analysis, fewer than 650 highly shared, low-generation-probability nucleotide sequences were removed to address suspected cross-contamination and a sequencing artifact. For each public chain, a later analysis derived a clonal expansion index from normalized ranks of inferred template counts within each repertoire. In a later analysis, generation probabilities were computed with a VDJ recombination model fitted to out-of-frame rearrangements, and the resulting probabilities were checked against IGoR. Hypergeometric tests were used in a later analysis to score TCR-TCR, TCR-HLA and TCR-CMV co-occurrence, with a repertoire-size bias correction applied to the TCR pairs. In a later analysis, false discovery rates were estimated by permuting HLA or CMV assignments 20 times. In a later analysis, co-occurring TCRs were grouped using DBSCAN, with TCRdist sequence similarity added in when clustering inside HLA-allele-positive subsets. Repertoires with fewer than 30,000 or more than 120,000 public chains were left out of co-occurrence clustering, as were several repertoires with anomalous nucleotide sharing. Sourced from immuneACCESS, this table was stored by TCRdb with only in-frame sequences that have V and J called. A share of the clones is absent; for the studies checked, an unresolved V gene accounts for under half, and the remainder has no known explanation. For V, J and clone size, that table is used; D and trimming come from the DNA. In all, the sample holds around 150,000 clones, and 72% of those were seen once. The ten largest clones represent roughly 4% of the sample.

The V end gives up 1 base and the J end 6 bases, leaving 8 bases in the junction not matched to a gene. There are 15 amino acids in the CDR3, from cysteine to phenylalanine inclusive. This entry keeps only the CDR3 DNA: 45 bases, framed from base 1. From a lookup of the germline V gene (reference sequence), CDR1 and CDR2 are MNHEY and SMNVEV. In the case of this clone: Its antigen remains unidentified. Base qualities are missing; no much larger clone stands one base away. In the same sample, other DNA sequences code for this CDR3.

Overall study results and their limits: The classifier was reported to diagnose cytomegalovirus status with high specificity and sensitivity in both the original cohort and the validation cohort. CMV serostatus was the only immune exposure information available for the cohort. Because HLA typing was unavailable for some donors at each locus, only the typed subset was used in association tests. A further reported finding was that TCR beta sequences accurately predicted the HLA-A and HLA-B alleles for most subjects in the first cohort. In a later analysis, several top co-occurrence clusters were reported to appear linked to parvovirus B19, influenza, CMV and Epstein-Barr virus. Because counts were too low, about 18 rarely observed V segments, including chromosome 9 orphons, were left out of the earlier analysis of a few hundred of the donors. In a later analysis, TCR association rates were found to vary across HLA loci, with the most associated TCRs seen for DRB1 alleles and the fewest for HLA-C alleles. In an earlier analysis of some 500 of the donors, most TCR beta V segments were observed in productive rearrangements about 90% or about 30% of the time, broadly matching IMGT annotations. When HLA alleles, especially DR and DQ, strongly co-occurred, TCR associations were difficult to assign to individual alleles. The authors suggested that the approach could potentially be extended to other disease states and immunological phenotypes. Linkage disequilibrium might explain the correlated functional status among segregating V segments, but an unknown experimental factor could not be ruled out. According to a later analysis, most CMV-associated TCR beta chains appeared to be HLA-restricted, and the HLA associations seemed to be driven largely by CMV exposure. The study gave a list of 150 to 200 TCR beta chains associated with cytomegalovirus. A later genetic analysis associated a missense DCLRE1C variant with V-gene and J-gene trimming of TCR beta chains, and an independent cohort replicated the association. In a later genetic analysis, fewer N-insertions in productive TCRs were reported among donors in an Asian-associated ancestry cluster than the approximately 710-donor mean. The sequencing pipeline was judged likely to have produced a cluster of highly shared sequence variants as a technical artifact. Some IMGT-functional V segments, including TRBV6-2 and TRBV6-3, could not be distinguished by the 87-base-pair reads and were therefore excluded. Three of the identified cytomegalovirus-associated TCR beta chains were confirmed in vitro to be specific for cytomegalovirus antigens. In a later analysis, HLA-associated TCR beta chains showed more clonal expansion and lower generation probabilities than non-associated chains that were equally common. In a later analysis, more than 15,000 TCR beta sequences were associated with specific HLA alleles at a false discovery rate of 0.05. While some public TCRs were present in many individuals, most TCR sequences turned up only very rarely across donors. Only TCR beta chains were sequenced in this cohort, and the absence of alpha or paired-chain data limited detectable features. Roughly uniform sequencing depth across donors was assumed in presence/absence analyses, although this assumption may not hold.

The cohort was made up of hundreds of healthy bone marrow donors. At the time of sampling, all cohort members were nominally healthy, though unrecorded immune exposures were likely present. The donor tested CMV seropositive and was one of the 289 seropositive cohort members. Each donor provided a peripheral blood sample, and peripheral blood mononuclear cells were used for TCR beta sequencing. Genomic DNA was extracted from the blood cell samples with the Qiagen DNeasy Blood Extraction Kit. This receptor chain uses TRBV27 and TRBJ1-1, and TRBD1 aligns with 7 junction nucleotides. The TCR comes from a man aged 45-65 years in good health and CMV-seropositive. Sequenced material: PBMCs. The CDR3 has the sequence CASSLLGTAKPEAFF. The sequence in DNA is TGTGCCAGCAGTTTATTGGGGACAGCAAAACCTGAAGCTTTCTTT.